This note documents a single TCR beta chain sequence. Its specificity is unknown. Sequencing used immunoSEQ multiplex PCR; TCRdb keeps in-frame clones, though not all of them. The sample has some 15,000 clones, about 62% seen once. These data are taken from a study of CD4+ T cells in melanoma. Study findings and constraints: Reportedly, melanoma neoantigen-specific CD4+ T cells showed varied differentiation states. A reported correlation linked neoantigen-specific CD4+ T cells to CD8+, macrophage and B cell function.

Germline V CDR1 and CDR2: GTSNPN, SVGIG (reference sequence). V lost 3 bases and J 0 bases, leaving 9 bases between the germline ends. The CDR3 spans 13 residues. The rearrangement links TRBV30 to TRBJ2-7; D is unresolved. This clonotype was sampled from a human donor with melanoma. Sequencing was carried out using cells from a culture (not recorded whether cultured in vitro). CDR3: CAWSDEVSYEQYF. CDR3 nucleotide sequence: TGTGCCTGGAGCGACGAAGTCTCCTACGAGCAGTACTTC.